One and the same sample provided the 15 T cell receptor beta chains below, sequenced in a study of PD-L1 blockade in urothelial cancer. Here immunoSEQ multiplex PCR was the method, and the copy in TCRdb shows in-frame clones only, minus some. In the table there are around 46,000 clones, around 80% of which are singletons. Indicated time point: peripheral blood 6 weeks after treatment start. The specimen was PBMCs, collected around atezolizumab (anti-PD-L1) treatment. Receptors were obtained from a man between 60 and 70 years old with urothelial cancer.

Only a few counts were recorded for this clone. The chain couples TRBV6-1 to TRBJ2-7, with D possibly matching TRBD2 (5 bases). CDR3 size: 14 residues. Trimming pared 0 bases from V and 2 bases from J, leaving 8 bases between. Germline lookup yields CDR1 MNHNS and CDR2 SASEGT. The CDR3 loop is CASSEASGAYEQYF. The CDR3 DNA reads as TGTGCCAGCAGTGAAGCGTCCGGGGCCTACGAGCAGTACTTC.

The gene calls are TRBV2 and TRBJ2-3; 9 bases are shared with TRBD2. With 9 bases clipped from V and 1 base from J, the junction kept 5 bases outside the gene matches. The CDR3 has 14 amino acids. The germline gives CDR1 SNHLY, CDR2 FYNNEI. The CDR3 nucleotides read TGTGCCAGAAACCCTAGCGGGGGCACAGATACGCAGTATTTT. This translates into CARNPSGGTDTQYF.

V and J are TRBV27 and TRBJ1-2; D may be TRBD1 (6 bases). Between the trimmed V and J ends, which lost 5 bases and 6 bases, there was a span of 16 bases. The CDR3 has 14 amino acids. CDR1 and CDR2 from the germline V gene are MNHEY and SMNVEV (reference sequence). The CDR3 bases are TGTGCCAGCAGTCTCAGGGGCGTGGGGGATGGCTACACCTTC. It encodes CASSLRGVGDGYTF.

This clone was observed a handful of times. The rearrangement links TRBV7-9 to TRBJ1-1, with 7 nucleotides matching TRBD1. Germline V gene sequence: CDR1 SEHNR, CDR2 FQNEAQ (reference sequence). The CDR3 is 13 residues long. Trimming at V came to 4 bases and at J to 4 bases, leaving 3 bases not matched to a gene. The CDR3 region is CASSWQGGTEAFF. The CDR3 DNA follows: TGTGCCAGCAGCTGGCAGGGGGGCACTGAAGCTTTCTTT.

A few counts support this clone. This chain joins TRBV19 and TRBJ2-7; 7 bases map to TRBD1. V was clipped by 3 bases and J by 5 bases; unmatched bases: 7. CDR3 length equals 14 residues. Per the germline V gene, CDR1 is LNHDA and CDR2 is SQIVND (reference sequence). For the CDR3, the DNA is TGTGCCAGTAGTATGATCGACAGGGACAACGAGCAGTACTTC. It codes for CASSMIDRDNEQYF. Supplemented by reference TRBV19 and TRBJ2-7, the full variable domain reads DGGITQSPKYLFRKEGQNVTLSCEQNLNHDAMYWYRQDPGQGLRLIYYSQIVNDFQKGDIAEGYSVSREKKESFPLTVTSAQKNPTAFYLCASSMIDRDNEQYFGPGTRLTVT.

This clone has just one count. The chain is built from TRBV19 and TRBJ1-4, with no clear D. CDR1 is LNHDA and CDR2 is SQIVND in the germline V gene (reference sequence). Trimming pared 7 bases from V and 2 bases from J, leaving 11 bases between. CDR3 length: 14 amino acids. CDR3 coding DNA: TGTGCCAGTACCGAGGGTCGTACTAATGAAAAACTGTTTTTT. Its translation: CASTEGRTNEKLFF.

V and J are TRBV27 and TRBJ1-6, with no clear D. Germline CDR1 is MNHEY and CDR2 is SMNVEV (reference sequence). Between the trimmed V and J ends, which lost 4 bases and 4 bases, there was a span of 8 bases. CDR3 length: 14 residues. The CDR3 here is CASSSGGYNSPLHF. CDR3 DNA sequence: TGTGCCAGCAGTTCCGGAGGTTATAATTCACCCCTCCACTTT.

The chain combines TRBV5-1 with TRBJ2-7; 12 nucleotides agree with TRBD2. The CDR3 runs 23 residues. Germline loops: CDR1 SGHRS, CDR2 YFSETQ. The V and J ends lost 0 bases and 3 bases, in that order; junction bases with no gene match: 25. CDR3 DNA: TGCGCCAGCAGCTTGGTTGGGACAGGGACAACCTTGGGACTAGCGGGTGGATTCTACGAGCAGTACTTC. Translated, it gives CASSLVGTGTTLGLAGGFYEQYF.

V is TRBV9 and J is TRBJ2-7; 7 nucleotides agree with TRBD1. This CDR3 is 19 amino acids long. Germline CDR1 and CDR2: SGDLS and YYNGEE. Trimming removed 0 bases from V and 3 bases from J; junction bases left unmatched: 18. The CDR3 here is CASSVGYSPKQGIHYEQYF. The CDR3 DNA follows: TGTGCCAGCAGCGTAGGGTACTCTCCGAAACAGGGGATTCACTACGAGCAGTACTTC.

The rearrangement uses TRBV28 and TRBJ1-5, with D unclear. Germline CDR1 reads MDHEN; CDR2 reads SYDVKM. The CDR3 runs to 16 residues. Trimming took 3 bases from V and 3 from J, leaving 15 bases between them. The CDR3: CASSLVGGRLNQPQHF. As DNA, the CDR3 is TGTGCCAGCAGTTTGGTGGGTGGCAGGCTCAATCAGCCCCAGCATTTT.

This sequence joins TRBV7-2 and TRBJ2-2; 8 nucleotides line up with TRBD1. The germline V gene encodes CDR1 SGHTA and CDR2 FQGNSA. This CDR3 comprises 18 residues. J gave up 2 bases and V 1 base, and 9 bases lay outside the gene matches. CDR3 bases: TGTGCCAGCAGCTTAGGGGGCGGGGCAGGGGGCAACACCGGGGAGCTGTTTTTT. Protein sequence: CASSLGGGAGGNTGELFF. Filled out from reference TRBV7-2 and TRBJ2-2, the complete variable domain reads GAGVSQSPSNKVTEKGKDVELRCDPISGHTALYWYRQSLGQGLEFLIYFQGNSAPDKSGLPSDRFSAERTGGSVSTLTIQRTQQEDSAVYLCASSLGGGAGGNTGELFFGEGSRLTVL.

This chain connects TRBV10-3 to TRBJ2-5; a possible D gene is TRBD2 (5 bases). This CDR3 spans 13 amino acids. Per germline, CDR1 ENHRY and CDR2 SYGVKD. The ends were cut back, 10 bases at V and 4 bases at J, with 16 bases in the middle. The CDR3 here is CATEAGDSETQYF. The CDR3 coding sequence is TGTGCCACAGAAGCCGGGGATTCAGAGACCCAGTACTTC.

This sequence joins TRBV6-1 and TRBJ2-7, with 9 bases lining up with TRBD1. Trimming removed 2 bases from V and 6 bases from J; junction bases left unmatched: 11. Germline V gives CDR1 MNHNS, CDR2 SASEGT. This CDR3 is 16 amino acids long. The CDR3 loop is CASSEHMGLTGGEQYF. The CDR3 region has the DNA TGTGCCAGCAGTGAACATATGGGATTGACAGGGGGCGAGCAGTACTTC.

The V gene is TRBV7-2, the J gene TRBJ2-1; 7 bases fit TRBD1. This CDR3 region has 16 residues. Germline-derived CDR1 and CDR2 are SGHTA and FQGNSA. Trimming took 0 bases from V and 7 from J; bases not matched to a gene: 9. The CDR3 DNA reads TGTGCCAGCAGCTTAGCCTCCAGGGGGAAGGCGAATGAGCAGTTCTTC. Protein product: CASSLASRGKANEQFF.

In DNA, the CDR3 is TGTGCCAGCAGGATACAGGGGACAGGGGATGAAAAACTGTTTTTT. Amino acids: CASRIQGTGDEKLFF. The chain combines TRBV27 with TRBJ1-4, with 10 bases that match TRBD1. Germline V gene sequence: CDR1 MNHEY, CDR2 SMNVEV (reference sequence). J lost 6 bases, V lost 6 bases, and 7 bases had no gene match. The CDR3 covers 15 residues.